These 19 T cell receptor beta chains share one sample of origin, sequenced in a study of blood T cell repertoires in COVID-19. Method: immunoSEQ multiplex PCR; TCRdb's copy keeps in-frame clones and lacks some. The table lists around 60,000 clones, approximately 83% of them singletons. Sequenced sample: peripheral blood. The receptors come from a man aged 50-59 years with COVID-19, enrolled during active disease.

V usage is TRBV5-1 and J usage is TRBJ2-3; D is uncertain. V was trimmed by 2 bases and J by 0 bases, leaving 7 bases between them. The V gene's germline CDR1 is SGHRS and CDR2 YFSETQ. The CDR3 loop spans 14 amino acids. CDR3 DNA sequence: TGCGCCAGCAGCTTAGAGAGGAGCACAGATACGCAGTATTTT. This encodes CASSLERSTDTQYF.

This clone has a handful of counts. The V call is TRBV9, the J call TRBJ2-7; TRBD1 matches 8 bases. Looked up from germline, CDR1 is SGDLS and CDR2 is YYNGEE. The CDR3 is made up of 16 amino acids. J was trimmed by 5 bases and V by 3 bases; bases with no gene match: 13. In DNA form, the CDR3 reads TGTGCCAGCAGCGGGGGACGGACAGGGCTTATCGACGAGCAGTACTTC. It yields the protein CASSGGRTGLIDEQYF.

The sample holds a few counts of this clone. As DNA, the CDR3 is TGTGCCAGAGTGCCTAGCGGGAGCCACCAAGAGACCCAGTACTTC. Translated: CARVPSGSHQETQYF. The chain links TRBV27 to TRBJ2-5; TRBD2 matches 10 bases. V trimming: 9 bases; J trimming: 0 bases; junction bases outside the gene matches: 7. CDR3 length: 15 amino acids. CDR1 and CDR2 from the germline V gene are MNHEY and SMNVEV (reference sequence).

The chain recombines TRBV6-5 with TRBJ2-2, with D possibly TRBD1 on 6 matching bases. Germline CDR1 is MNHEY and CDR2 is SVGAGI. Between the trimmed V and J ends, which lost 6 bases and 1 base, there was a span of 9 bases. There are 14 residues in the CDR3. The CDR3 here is CASRRQVNTGELFF. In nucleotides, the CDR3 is TGTGCCAGCAGAAGACAGGTGAACACCGGGGAGCTGTTTTTT.

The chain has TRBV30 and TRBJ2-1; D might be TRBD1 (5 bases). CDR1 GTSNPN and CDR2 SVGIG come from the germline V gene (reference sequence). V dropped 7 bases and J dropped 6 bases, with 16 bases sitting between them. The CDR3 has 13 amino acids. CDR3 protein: CASSGRPANEQFF. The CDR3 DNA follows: TGTGCCTCCTCAGGGCGCCCCGCCAATGAGCAGTTCTTC.

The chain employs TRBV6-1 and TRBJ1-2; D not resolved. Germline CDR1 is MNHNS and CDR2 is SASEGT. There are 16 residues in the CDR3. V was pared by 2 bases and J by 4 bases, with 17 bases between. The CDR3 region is CASSESPGLPGYGYTF. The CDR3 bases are TGTGCCAGCAGTGAATCGCCAGGACTGCCGGGCTATGGCTACACCTTC.

The CDR3 here is CASSFTRGGEQYF. CDR3 nucleotide sequence: TGTGCCAGCAGCTTCACCAGGGGAGGGGAGCAGTACTTC. The chain couples TRBV7-2 to TRBJ2-7, with a tentative D call TRBD2 (7 bases). Trimming took off 3 bases at V and 7 bases at J, with 13 bases between the two ends. The CDR3 consists of 13 residues. The germline V gene has CDR1 SGHTA and CDR2 FQGNSA.

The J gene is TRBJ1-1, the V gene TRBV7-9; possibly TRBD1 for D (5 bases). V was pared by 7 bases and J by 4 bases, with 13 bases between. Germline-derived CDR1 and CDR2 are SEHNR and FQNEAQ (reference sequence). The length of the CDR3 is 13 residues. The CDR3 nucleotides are TGTGCCAGCACCTTGGACACTAGCACTGAAGCTTTCTTT. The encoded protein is CASTLDTSTEAFF.

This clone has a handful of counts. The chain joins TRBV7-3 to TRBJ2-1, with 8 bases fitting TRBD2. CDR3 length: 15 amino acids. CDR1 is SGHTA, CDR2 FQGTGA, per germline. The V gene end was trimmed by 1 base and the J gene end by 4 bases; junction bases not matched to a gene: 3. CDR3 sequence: CASSLRGLGYNEQFF. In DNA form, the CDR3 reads TGTGCCAGCAGCTTAAGGGGACTAGGGTACAATGAGCAGTTCTTC. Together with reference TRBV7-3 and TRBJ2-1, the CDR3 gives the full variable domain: GAGVSQTPSNKVTEKGKYVELRCDPISGHTALYWYRQSLGQGPEFLIYFQGTGAADDSGLPNDRFFAVRPEGSVSTLKIQRTERGDSAVYLCASSLRGLGYNEQFFGPGTRLTVL.

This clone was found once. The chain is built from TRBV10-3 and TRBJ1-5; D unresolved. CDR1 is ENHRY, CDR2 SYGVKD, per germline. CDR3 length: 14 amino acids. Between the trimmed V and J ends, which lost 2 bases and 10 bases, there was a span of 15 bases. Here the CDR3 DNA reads TGTGCCATCAGTGAGGAAGCGGGTGCGATACCCCAGCATTTT. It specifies CAISEEAGAIPQHF.

The CDR3 is CASSPLTSGTVEQYF. The CDR3 bases are TGTGCCAGCAGCCCGTTGACTAGCGGGACGGTCGAGCAGTACTTC. The chain uses TRBV3-1 (or the pseudogene TRBV3-2) and TRBJ2-7, with 11 bases fitting TRBD2. The V and J ends lost 4 bases and 6 bases, in that order; junction bases with no gene match: 8. In germline, CDR1 is LGHDT, CDR2 YNNKEL (reference sequence). The CDR3 has 15 amino acids.

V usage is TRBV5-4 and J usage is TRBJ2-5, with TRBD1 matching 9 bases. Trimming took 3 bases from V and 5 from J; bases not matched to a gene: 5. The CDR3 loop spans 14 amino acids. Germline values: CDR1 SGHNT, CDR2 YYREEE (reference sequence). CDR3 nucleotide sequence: TGTGCCAGCAGCTGGGACAGGGATGGGGAGACCCAGTACTTC. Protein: CASSWDRDGETQYF.

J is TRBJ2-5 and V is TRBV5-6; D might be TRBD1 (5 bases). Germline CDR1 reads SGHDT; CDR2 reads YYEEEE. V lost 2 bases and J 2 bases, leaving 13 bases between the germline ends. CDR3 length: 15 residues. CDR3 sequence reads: CASSFSGSTQETQYF. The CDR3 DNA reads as TGTGCCAGCAGCTTTTCAGGGTCCACACAAGAGACCCAGTACTTC.

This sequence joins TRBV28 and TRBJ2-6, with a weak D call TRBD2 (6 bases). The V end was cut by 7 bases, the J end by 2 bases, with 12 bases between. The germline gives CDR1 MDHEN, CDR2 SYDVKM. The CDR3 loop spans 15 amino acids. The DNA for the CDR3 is TGTGCCAGCACCCCCCCGGGGGCTGGGGCCAACGTCCTGACTTTC. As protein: CASTPPGAGANVLTF. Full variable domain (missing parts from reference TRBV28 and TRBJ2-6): DVKVTQSSRYLVKRTGEKVFLECVQDMDHENMFWYRQDPGLGLRLIYFSYDVKMKEKGDIPEGYSVSREKKERFSLILESASTNQTSMYLCASTPPGAGANVLTFGAGSRLTVL.

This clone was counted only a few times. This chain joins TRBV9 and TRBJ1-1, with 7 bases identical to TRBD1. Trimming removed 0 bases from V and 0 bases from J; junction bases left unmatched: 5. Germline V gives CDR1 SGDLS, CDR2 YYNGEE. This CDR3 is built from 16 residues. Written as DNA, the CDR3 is TGTGCCAGCAGCGTAGCCGGGACAGTCATGAACACTGAAGCTTTCTTT. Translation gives CASSVAGTVMNTEAFF.

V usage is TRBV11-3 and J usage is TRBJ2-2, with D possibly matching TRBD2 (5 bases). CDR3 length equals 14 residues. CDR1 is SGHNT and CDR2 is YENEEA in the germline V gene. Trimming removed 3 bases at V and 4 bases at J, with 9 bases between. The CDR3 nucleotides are TGTGCCAGCAGCTTGAGTGGGAGCACCGGGGAGCTGTTTTTT. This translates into CASSLSGSTGELFF.

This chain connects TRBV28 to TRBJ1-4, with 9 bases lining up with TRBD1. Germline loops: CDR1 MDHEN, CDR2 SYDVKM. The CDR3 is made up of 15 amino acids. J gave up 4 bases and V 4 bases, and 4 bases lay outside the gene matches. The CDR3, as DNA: TGTGCCAGCAGTTCCGGACAGGGGCATAATGAAAAACTGTTTTTT. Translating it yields CASSSGQGHNEKLFF. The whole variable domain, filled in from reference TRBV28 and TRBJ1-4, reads DVKVTQSSRYLVKRTGEKVFLECVQDMDHENMFWYRQDPGLGLRLIYFSYDVKMKEKGDIPEGYSVSREKKERFSLILESASTNQTSMYLCASSSGQGHNEKLFFGSGTQLSVL.

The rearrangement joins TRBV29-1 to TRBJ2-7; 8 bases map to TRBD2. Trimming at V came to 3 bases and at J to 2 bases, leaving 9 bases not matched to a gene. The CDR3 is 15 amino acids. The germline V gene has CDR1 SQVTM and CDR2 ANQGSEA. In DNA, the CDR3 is TGCAGCGTTGAGATAGCGGGAAACCGGGCCTACGAGCAGTACTTC. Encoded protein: CSVEIAGNRAYEQYF.

CDR3 sequence: CASSIRGRLNTEAFF. CDR3 DNA: TGTGCCAGTAGTATAAGGGGGCGGCTGAACACTGAAGCTTTCTTT. The V and J genes are TRBV19 and TRBJ1-1; 7 nucleotides align to TRBD1. The CDR3 has 15 residues. The germline V gene encodes CDR1 LNHDA and CDR2 SQIVND (reference sequence). J lost 0 bases, V lost 2 bases, and 3 bases had no gene match.